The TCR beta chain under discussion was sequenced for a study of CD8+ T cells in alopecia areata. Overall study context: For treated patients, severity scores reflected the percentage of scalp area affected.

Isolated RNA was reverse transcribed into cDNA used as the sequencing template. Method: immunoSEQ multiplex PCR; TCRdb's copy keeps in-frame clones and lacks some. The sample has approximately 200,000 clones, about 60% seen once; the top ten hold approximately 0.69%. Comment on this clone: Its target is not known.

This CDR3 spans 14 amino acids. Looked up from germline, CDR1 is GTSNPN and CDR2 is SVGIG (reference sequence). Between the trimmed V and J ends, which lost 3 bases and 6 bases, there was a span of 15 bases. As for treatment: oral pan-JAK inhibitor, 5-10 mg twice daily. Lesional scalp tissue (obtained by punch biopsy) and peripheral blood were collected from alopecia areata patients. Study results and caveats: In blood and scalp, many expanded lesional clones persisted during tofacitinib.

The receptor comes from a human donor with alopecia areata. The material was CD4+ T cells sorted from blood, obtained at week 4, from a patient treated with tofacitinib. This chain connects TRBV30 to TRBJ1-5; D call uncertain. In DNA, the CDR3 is TGTGCCTGGAGCGCTTCAGGAAAGCGTCAGCCCCAGCATTTT. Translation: CAWSASGKRQPQHF. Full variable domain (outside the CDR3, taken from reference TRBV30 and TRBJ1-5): SQTIHQWPATLVQPVGSPLSLECTVEGTSNPNLYWYRQAAGRGLQLLFYSVGIGQISSEVPQNLSASRPQDRQFILSSKKLLLSDSGFYLCAWSASGKRQPQHFGDGTRLSIL.